Sequencing of this TCR beta chain was carried out in a study of graft-versus-host responses after intestinal transplantation. Whole-study context: Multivisceral, liver-intestinal, or isolated intestinal grafts went to recipients. All of the recipients had induction that used anti-thymocyte globulin, then tacrolimus and steroids for two to four years. Regarding the study as a whole: GvH clones appeared in recipient marrow, some first in ileum or blood. Early HvG declines after transplant were associated with peak circulating GvH clone levels.

Sequenced by immunoSEQ multiplex PCR; TCRdb stores in-frame clones only, minus some. The sample gives fewer than 110,000 clones, under 95% of which show up once; more than 0.9% is in the top ten. Details on this clone: Its specificity is unknown.

The TCR was taken from a human donor who received an intestinal transplant. This sample comprised unstimulated CD8+ T cells sorted from spleen or lymph node cells, obtained before intestinal transplant.

CDR3 sequence (DNA): TGTGCCAGCAAGGGGGGGTATAATTCACCCCTCCACTTT. This translates into CASKGGYNSPLHF. The rearrangement links TRBV27 to TRBJ1-6, with a weak D call TRBD1 (6 bases). With 7 bases removed from V and 4 bases from J, the gap between germline ends came to 8 bases. CDR1 is MNHEY and CDR2 is SMNVEV in the germline V gene (reference sequence). CDR3 length equals 13 residues.